The TCR beta chain under discussion was sequenced for a study of blood T cells in healthy people across ages. General study results and limits: Correlation between TCR beta diversity and naive T cell percentage was strong.

The CDR3 length is 15 residues. The use of a sample-barcoded 5' primer and a J-beta primer mix characterized a second PCR of roughly 6 to 11 cycles. Each cDNA molecule received a tag from a template-switch adaptor that had 12 random nucleotides. A single record per CDR3 protein comes from TCRdb applying MiXCR to the 5' RACE reads. The sample includes approximately 600,000 distinct CDR3 sequences, around three fifths of them seen just once. Concerning this clonotype: The target antigen is unknown.

The sample was blood. The chain is built from TRBV21-1 and TRBJ2-1; no DNA check was done on the table's D call, TRBD2. TRBV21-1 corresponds to a pseudogene. The TCR sequence derives from a man in his fifties or sixties in good health. DNA of the CDR3: TGTGCCAGCAGCGGAACGGGCCACAAATACAATGAGCAGTTCTTC. It specifies CASSGTGHKYNEQFF.